This is a list of T cell receptor beta chains from one sample in a study of cytomegalovirus exposure and HLA in healthy donors. The table came from immunoSEQ multiplex PCR; TCRdb's copy has only in-frame clones and leaves some out. The sample lists tens of thousands of clones, roughly 94% occurring once. Sequenced sample: PBMCs. Source of these receptors: a woman between 18 and 29 years old in good health and CMV-seronegative. The CDR3 runs from the conserved cysteine through the conserved F or W. D genes are given only for firm matches. Part of the rows lack a size; the others show once, few, many or a class for expanded clones.

clone size	V gene	J gene	D gene	CDR3 DNA	CDR3 protein
-	TRBV11-2	TRBJ2-1	TRBD2	TGTGCCAGCAGCTTCGGGACTAGCGGCAGATACGGGAATGAGCAGTTCTTC	CASSFGTSGRYGNEQFF
few	TRBV7-9	TRBJ2-3	TRBD2	TGTGCCAGCAGCTTATTCCCGGGACTAGCGGGAGTGGAGACGCAGTATTTT	CASSLFPGLAGVETQYF
-	TRBV4-2	TRBJ1-1	-	TGTGCCAGCAGCCAAGGACATCCTGGGACTGAAGCTTTCTTT	CASSQGHPGTEAFF
-	TRBV29-1	TRBJ1-2	-	TGCAGCGTTGAAGATATGGGGCAGGGTTATGGCTACACCTTC	CSVEDMGQGYGYTF
-	TRBV19	TRBJ1-4	-	TGTGCCAGTAGGGGGAGAGGGGACACAACTAATGAAAAACTGTTTTTT	CASRGRGDTTNEKLFF
-	TRBV6-1	TRBJ1-5	TRBD1	TGTGCCAGCAGATCAGACAGGGGTTGGGATCAGCCCCAGCATTTT	CASRSDRGWDQPQHF
once	TRBV7-9	TRBJ2-3	TRBD2	TGTGCCAGCAGCTTAGGACTAGCGGGGGGAAACACAGATACGCAGTATTTT	CASSLGLAGGNTDTQYF
-	TRBV6-5	TRBJ2-3	-	TGTGCCAGCAGTTACTCGACTAGCACAGATACGCAGTATTTT	CASSYSTSTDTQYF
-	TRBV4-2	TRBJ2-7	TRBD1	TGTGCCAGCAGATTTGGAACACCAGGGACAGGCCATACCTACGAGCAGTACTTC	CASRFGTPGTGHTYEQYF
-	TRBV6-1	TRBJ2-3	TRBD2	TGTGCCAGCAGTGTTCTAGCGGGAGCGCTCGATACGCAGTATTTT	CASSVLAGALDTQYF
-	TRBV9	TRBJ2-7	TRBD1	TGTGCCAGCAGCGTAGAGGCCGACAGGGGATTCTACGAGCAGTACTTC	CASSVEADRGFYEQYF
-	TRBV11-3	TRBJ2-3	TRBD2	TGTGCCAGCAGCTTAGGACTAGCGACAGATACGCAGTATTTT	CASSLGLATDTQYF
-	TRBV7-8	TRBJ2-4	-	TGTGCCAGCAGCTCCGGTGTGAAGGGGAACATTCAGTACTTC	CASSSGVKGNIQYF
-	TRBV2	TRBJ2-1	TRBD2	TGTGCCAGCAGTGAATCGCGGGGGGAGAACAATGAGCAGTTCTTC	CASSESRGENNEQFF
-	TRBV4-1	TRBJ1-4	-	TGCGCCAGCAGCCAAGGTCTTTCCTTTAAACTGTTTTTT	CASSQGLSFKLFF
-	TRBV9	TRBJ2-7	TRBD1	TGTGCCAGCAGCCCCCGGACAGGTTCCTACGAGCAGTACTTC	CASSPRTGSYEQYF
-	TRBV7-9	TRBJ2-1	TRBD2	TGTGCCAGCAGTCTCCTAGCGGGACTAAACCGACCCCACAATGAGCAGTTCTTC	CASSLLAGLNRPHNEQFF
-	TRBV4-1	TRBJ2-1	-	TGCGCCAGCAGCCAAGAGGCAGGGAACAATGAGCAGTTCTTC	CASSQEAGNNEQFF
-	TRBV10-3	TRBJ2-2	-	TGTGCCATCAGTAGGGACACAACCACCGGGGAGCTGTTTTTT	CAISRDTTTGELFF
once	TRBV2	TRBJ2-7	TRBD2	TGTGCCAGCAGTGGCCAGCGGGGTGTCTCCTACGAGCAGTACTTC	CASSGQRGVSYEQYF
-	TRBV11-3	TRBJ2-2	-	TGTGCCAGCAGCCCTCGGTTAAAGATGAACACCGGGGAGCTGTTTTTT	CASSPRLKMNTGELFF
-	TRBV4-1	TRBJ2-1	-	TGCGCCAGCAGCCAAGCAGGTCAACCAACATGGGGCCGCCACTACAATGAGCAGTTCTTC	CASSQAGQPTWGRHYNEQFF
-	TRBV7-9	TRBJ2-1	-	TGTGCCAGCAGCTTGGGAGTCGCGGACAATGAGCAGTTCTTC	CASSLGVADNEQFF
few	TRBV6-1	TRBJ2-1	TRBD1	TGTGCCAGCAGTGAATTCTTGGGACAGGATAATGAGCAGTTCTTC	CASSEFLGQDNEQFF
-	TRBV7-9	TRBJ1-2	TRBD1	TGTGCCAGCAGCTTAGGACAGGGGTGGGGCTATGGCTACACCTTC	CASSLGQGWGYGYTF
-	TRBV2	TRBJ2-7	TRBD2	TGTGCCAGCAGTCCGGGGGGGGGCTACGAGCAGTACTTC	CASSPGGGYEQYF
once	TRBV5-4	TRBJ2-1	TRBD1	TGTGCCAGCAGCTACGCGCCTACGACAGGGGGGGACAATGAGCAGTTCTTC	CASSYAPTTGGDNEQFF
-	TRBV6-1	TRBJ2-7	TRBD1	TGTGCCAGCAGCGTCCGGGACAGCTACGAGCAGTACTTC	CASSVRDSYEQYF
-	TRBV6-1	TRBJ2-7	TRBD2	TGTGCCAGCAGTGACGAATGGTTGCGGGGGGGGAGGGGGCAGCAGTACTTC	CASSDEWLRGGRGQQYF
-	TRBV14	TRBJ2-1	TRBD2	TGTGCCAGCGGGCCCAGACTAGCGGGAGTTACACAGGAGCAGTTCTTC	CASGPRLAGVTQEQFF
-	TRBV4-2	TRBJ2-2	-	TGTGCCAGCAGCCAAGCCCCGACCGGGGAGCTGTTTTTT	CASSQAPTGELFF
-	TRBV29-1	TRBJ1-2	TRBD1	TGCAGCGTTGAAGCCCGAGGGACAGGGGACGCCTATGGCTACACCTTC	CSVEARGTGDAYGYTF
few	TRBV19	TRBJ2-7	-	TGTGCCAGTAGAGCGCTGGGGGGTGAGCAGTACTTC	CASRALGGEQYF
-	TRBV10-3	TRBJ1-6	TRBD1	TGTGCCATCAGTGATCAGGGGGCGTATAATTCACCCCTCCACTTT	CAISDQGAYNSPLHF
-	TRBV4-1	TRBJ2-1	-	TGCGCCAGCAGCCTGGTCTTCGGGTCGGGCAATGAGCAGTTCTTC	CASSLVFGSGNEQFF
-	TRBV27	TRBJ1-5	-	TGTGCCAGCAGTTTATATGGGGCGAGCAATCAGCCCCAGCATTTT	CASSLYGASNQPQHF
-	TRBV2	TRBJ1-1	-	TGTGCCAGCCTCTTGTTAATGAACACTGAAGCTTTCTTT	CASLLLMNTEAFF
once	TRBV5-1	TRBJ1-1	TRBD1	TGCGCCAGCAGCTGGGGAATTGGACAGGGGCAGGGCACTGAAGCTTTCTTT	CASSWGIGQGQGTEAFF
-	TRBV6-5	TRBJ2-2	TRBD1	TGTGCCAGCAGTTACACAGGGGTCAGCACCGGGGAGCTGTTTTTT	CASSYTGVSTGELFF
-	TRBV14	TRBJ2-1	TRBD2	TGTGCCAGCAGCCAAGGACTAGCGGGAGGGGGTTGGTATATCAATGAGCAGTTCTTC	CASSQGLAGGGWYINEQFF
-	TRBV7-6	TRBJ2-2	TRBD2	TGTGCCAGCAGCCTTGGGCTAGCGGGGACAACGAACACCGGGGAGCTGTTTTTT	CASSLGLAGTTNTGELFF
once	TRBV9	TRBJ1-6	-	TGTGCCAGCAGCGCCGGACAGAGCTCCTATAATTCACCCCTCCACTTT	CASSAGQSSYNSPLHF
-	TRBV7-3	TRBJ2-7	TRBD2	TGTGCCAGCAGCCCCGGACTAGATTCCTACGAGCAGTACTTC	CASSPGLDSYEQYF
once	TRBV28	TRBJ2-7	-	TGTGCCAGCAGTTCATACCGTCGACAGGTCTACGAGCAGTACTTC	CASSSYRRQVYEQYF
-	TRBV5-1	TRBJ2-2	TRBD1	TGCGCCAGCAGCTTCAGCACAGGGGACACCGGGGAGCTGTTTTTT	CASSFSTGDTGELFF
-	TRBV19	TRBJ2-6	-	TGTGCCAGTAGTATCACAGGTTTAGCTGGGGCCAACGTCCTGACTTTC	CASSITGLAGANVLTF
-	TRBV11-2	TRBJ1-1	-	TGTGCCAGCAGCTTCGTCGACAGTGAAGCTTTCTTT	CASSFVDSEAFF
-	TRBV20-1	TRBJ1-1	-	TGCAGTGCTAAGTTGGGGCGATCAGCTTTCTTT	CSAKLGRSAFF
-	TRBV7-9	TRBJ1-1	-	TGTGCCAGCAGCCCCCTGGGCCGGATGAACACTGAAGCTTTCTTT	CASSPLGRMNTEAFF
-	TRBV7-6	TRBJ2-2	-	TGTGCCAGCAGCTTAGCGCGGGCTAGCGCGACCGGGGAGCTGTTTTTT	CASSLARASATGELFF
once	TRBV6-1	TRBJ2-7	TRBD2	TGTGCCAGCAGTGAAACCCCAGGGGCGGGGGGGCCTGTCGAGCAGTACTTC	CASSETPGAGGPVEQYF
-	TRBV28	TRBJ2-2	-	TGTGCCAGCAGCCCAGGCGGGGGCGGTATCACCGGGGAGCTGTTTTTT	CASSPGGGGITGELFF